One and the same sample provided the 11 T cell receptor beta chains below, sequenced in a study of blood T cell repertoires in COVID-19. Only in-frame clones appear in the TCRdb table, and some are missing; sequencing was by immunoSEQ multiplex PCR. The sample includes 200,000 to 250,000 clones, about 88% of them seen just once. The specimen was peripheral blood. These receptor sequences come from a man between 45 and 60 years old who had recovered from COVID-19.

This clone was counted between two and nine times. This sequence joins TRBV5-1 and TRBJ2-7, with no clear D. CDR1 and CDR2 (germline): SGHRS, YFSETQ. The CDR3 has 11 amino acids. The V end lost 5 bases, the J end lost 0 bases, and 3 bases lay between the germline ends. Written as DNA, the CDR3 is TGCGCCAGCAGTTACTCCTACGAGCAGTACTTC. Translating gives CASSYSYEQYF.

The chain joins TRBV19 to TRBJ2-1, with 14 bases lining up with TRBD2. V was clipped by 3 bases and J by 4 bases; unmatched bases: 14. CDR3 length: 20 amino acids. Germline CDR1 reads LNHDA; CDR2 reads SQIVND (reference sequence). This CDR3 is CASSIGTGLAGAHAYNEQFF. The CDR3 coding sequence is TGTGCCAGTAGTATCGGGACGGGACTAGCGGGAGCGCACGCATACAATGAGCAGTTCTTC.

The chain recombines TRBV7-9 with TRBJ2-1; a weak D match, TRBD1 (5 bases). Trimming removed 5 bases from V and 10 bases from J, with 15 bases in between. The CDR3 is 13 amino acids. Per the germline V gene, CDR1 is SEHNR and CDR2 is FQNEAQ (reference sequence). In DNA form, the CDR3 reads TGTGCCAGCAGCCTACAAGGGGCGGTGGAGCAGTTCTTC. Encoded protein: CASSLQGAVEQFF. Based on the CDR3 plus reference TRBV7-9 and TRBJ2-1, the full variable domain is DTGVSQNPRHKITKRGQNVTFRCDPISEHNRLYWYRQTLGQGPEFLTYFQNEAQLEKSRLLSDRFSAERPKGSFSTLEIQRTEQGDSAMYLCASSLQGAVEQFFGPGTRLTVL.

V gene TRBV29-1 combines with J gene TRBJ2-1, with 8 bases identical to TRBD1. The CDR3 covers 12 residues. Germline V lookup: CDR1 SQVTM, CDR2 ANQGSEA. Germline trimming cut 6 bases from V and 8 bases from J; bases unmatched to any gene: 6. The CDR3 region has the DNA TGCAGCGTAGACAGGGGCTCGGATGAGCAGTTCTTC. Its protein product is CSVDRGSDEQFF.

This sequence joins TRBV27 and TRBJ2-7, with 7 bases matching TRBD1. CDR3 size: 13 residues. Germline-derived CDR1 and CDR2 are MNHEY and SMNVEV (reference sequence). Trimming at V came to 5 bases and at J to 2 bases, leaving 3 bases not matched to a gene. The CDR3 sequence: CASSQGQPYEQYF. The CDR3 DNA reads TGTGCCAGCAGTCAGGGACAGCCCTACGAGCAGTACTTC.

CDR3 DNA sequence: TGTGCCAGCAGCTCAGGGGGAAAGAACACTGAAGCTTTCTTT. It codes for CASSSGGKNTEAFF. The rearrangement uses TRBV28 and TRBJ1-1; TRBD1 matches at 7 bases. Germline CDR1 reads MDHEN; CDR2 reads SYDVKM. This CDR3 spans 14 amino acids. With 6 bases clipped from V and 1 base from J, the junction kept 5 bases outside the gene matches. The full variable domain, completed using reference TRBV28 and TRBJ1-1, is DVKVTQSSRYLVKRTGEKVFLECVQDMDHENMFWYRQDPGLGLRLIYFSYDVKMKEKGDIPEGYSVSREKKERFSLILESASTNQTSMYLCASSSGGKNTEAFFGQGTRLTVV.

The rearrangement joins TRBV28 to TRBJ1-4; D is unresolved. The V gene lost 8 bases and the J gene lost 6 bases, with 13 bases spanning the gap. Germline CDR1 and CDR2: MDHEN and SYDVKM. This CDR3 is built from 13 residues. The CDR3 nucleotides are TGTGCCAGCCTAGGGAGGGTTTATGAAAAACTGTTTTTT. Its protein is CASLGRVYEKLFF.

The chain combines TRBV19 with TRBJ2-2; TRBD2 aligns across 14 bases. The V gene's germline CDR1 is LNHDA and CDR2 SQIVND (reference sequence). The CDR3 length is 15 residues. The V segment lost 6 bases and the J segment 5 bases; nucleotides outside the gene matches: 2. The CDR3 DNA reads as TGTGCCAGTAGGGGACTAGCGGGAGTAACCGGGGAGCTGTTTTTT. Translating gives CASRGLAGVTGELFF.

The rearrangement joins TRBV12-3 or TRBV12-4 to TRBJ2-1; D gene unclear. V shed 6 bases and J shed 2 bases, with 8 bases lying between them. The CDR3 contains 13 residues. The CDR3 nucleotides read TGTGCCAGCAGCCTCCTAACCTACAATGAGCAGTTCTTC. It is translated as CASSLLTYNEQFF.

The rearrangement links TRBV6-5 to TRBJ1-4; TRBD1 matches 7 bases. Germline lookup yields CDR1 MNHEY and CDR2 SVGAGI. The V and J ends lost 4 bases and 10 bases, in that order; junction bases with no gene match: 12. This CDR3 comprises 15 residues. Here the CDR3 DNA reads TGTGCCAGCAGTTCCGCCGGGACAGAGGAGGTAAAACTGTTTTTT. Its protein is CASSSAGTEEVKLFF.

The V gene is TRBV11-2, the J gene TRBJ2-1, with D perhaps TRBD2 (6 bases). The CDR3 is made up of 19 amino acids. The ends were cut back, 5 bases at V and 9 bases at J, with 32 bases in the middle. CDR1 and CDR2 from the germline V gene are SGHAT and FQNNGV. CDR3 coding DNA: TGTGCCAGCAGCCCTTTTTGGCCACAGAAGCGGGCCACGTCCCCTGAGCAGTTCTTC. It codes for CASSPFWPQKRATSPEQFF. The variable domain in full, completed from reference TRBV11-2 and TRBJ2-1, reads EAGVAQSPRYKIIEKRQSVAFWCNPISGHATLYWYQQILGQGPKLLIQFQNNGVVDDSQLPKDRFSAERLKGVDSTLKIQPAKLEDSAVYLCASSPFWPQKRATSPEQFFGPGTRLTVL.